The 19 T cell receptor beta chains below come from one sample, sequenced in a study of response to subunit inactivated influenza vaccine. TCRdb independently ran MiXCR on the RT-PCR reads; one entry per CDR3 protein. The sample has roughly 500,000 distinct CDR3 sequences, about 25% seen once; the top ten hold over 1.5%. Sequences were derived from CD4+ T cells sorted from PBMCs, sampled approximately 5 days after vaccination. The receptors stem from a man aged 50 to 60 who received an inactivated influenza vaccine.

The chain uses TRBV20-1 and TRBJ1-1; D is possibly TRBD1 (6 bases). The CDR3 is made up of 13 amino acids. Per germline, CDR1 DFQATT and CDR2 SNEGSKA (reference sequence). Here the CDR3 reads CRQQGASSTEAFF. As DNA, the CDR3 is TGCAGACAACAGGGCGCGTCGAGCACTGAAGCTTTCTTT.

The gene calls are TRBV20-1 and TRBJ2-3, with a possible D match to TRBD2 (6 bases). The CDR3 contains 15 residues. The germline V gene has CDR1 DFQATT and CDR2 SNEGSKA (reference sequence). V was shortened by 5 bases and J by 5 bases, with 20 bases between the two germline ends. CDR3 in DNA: TGCAGTGCTCCCCGGGCGGGGAGACGGGGAGATACGCAGTATTTT. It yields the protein CSAPRAGRRGDTQYF.

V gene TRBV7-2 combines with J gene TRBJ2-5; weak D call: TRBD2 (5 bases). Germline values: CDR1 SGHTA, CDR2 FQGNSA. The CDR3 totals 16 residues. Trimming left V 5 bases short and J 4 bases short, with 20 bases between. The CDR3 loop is CASSPRSYLSGETQYF. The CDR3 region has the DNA TGTGCCAGCAGCCCCCGGAGTTACCTCAGCGGAGAGACCCAGTACTTC.

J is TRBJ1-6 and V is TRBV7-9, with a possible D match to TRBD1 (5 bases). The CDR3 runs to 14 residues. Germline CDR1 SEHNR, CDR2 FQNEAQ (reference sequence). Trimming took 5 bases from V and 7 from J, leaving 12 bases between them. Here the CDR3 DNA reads TGTGCCAGCAGCGCGACAGTCGGAAATTCACCCCTCCACTTT. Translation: CASSATVGNSPLHF.

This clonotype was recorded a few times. DNA for the CDR3: TGTGCCAGCAGCACTAGGACTAGCGGGAGAGGGCTTGGGGCCAACGTCCTGACTTTC. Translated, it gives CASSTRTSGRGLGANVLTF. This chain links TRBV9 with TRBJ2-6; the match to TRBD2 covers 13 bases. Germline values: CDR1 SGDLS, CDR2 YYNGEE. The CDR3 sequence is 19 residues long. V lost 4 bases, J lost 3 bases, and 10 bases stayed unmatched.

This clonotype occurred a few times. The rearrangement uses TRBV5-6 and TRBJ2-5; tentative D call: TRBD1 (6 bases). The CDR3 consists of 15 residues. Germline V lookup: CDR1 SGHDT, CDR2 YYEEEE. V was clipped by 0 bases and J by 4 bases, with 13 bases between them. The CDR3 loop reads CASSLGPGVGETQYF. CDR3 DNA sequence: TGTGCCAGCAGCTTGGGCCCAGGGGTAGGAGAGACCCAGTACTTC.

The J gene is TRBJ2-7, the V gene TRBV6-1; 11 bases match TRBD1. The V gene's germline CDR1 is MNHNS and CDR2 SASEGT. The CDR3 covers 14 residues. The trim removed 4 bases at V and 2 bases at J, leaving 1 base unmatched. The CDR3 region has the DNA TGTGCCAGCAGTGGGACAGGGGGCCCCTACGAGCAGTACTTC. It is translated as CASSGTGGPYEQYF.

The CDR3, as DNA: TGCAGTGCTAGAGGTGGGACAGGGGGCTACAATCAGCCCCAGCATTTT. As protein: CSARGGTGGYNQPQHF. The gene calls are TRBV20-1 and TRBJ1-5; TRBD1 matches at 12 bases. This CDR3 contains 16 residues. Germline V gene sequence: CDR1 DFQATT, CDR2 SNEGSKA (reference sequence). With 1 base clipped from V and 3 bases from J, the junction kept 4 bases outside the gene matches.

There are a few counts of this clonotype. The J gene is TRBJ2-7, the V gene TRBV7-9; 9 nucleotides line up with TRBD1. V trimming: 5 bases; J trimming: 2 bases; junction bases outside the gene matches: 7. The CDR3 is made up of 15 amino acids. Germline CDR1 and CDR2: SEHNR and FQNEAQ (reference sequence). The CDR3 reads CASSPRTGAAYEQYF. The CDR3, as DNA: TGTGCCAGCAGCCCTCGGACAGGGGCGGCCTACGAGCAGTACTTC.

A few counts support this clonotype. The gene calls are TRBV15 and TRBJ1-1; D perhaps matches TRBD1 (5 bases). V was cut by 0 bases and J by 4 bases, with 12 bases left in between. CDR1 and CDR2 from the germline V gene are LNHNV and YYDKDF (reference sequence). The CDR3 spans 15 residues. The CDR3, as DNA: TGTGCCACCAGCAGAGATGGGGGGAGAGGCACTGAAGCTTTCTTT. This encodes CATSRDGGRGTEAFF.

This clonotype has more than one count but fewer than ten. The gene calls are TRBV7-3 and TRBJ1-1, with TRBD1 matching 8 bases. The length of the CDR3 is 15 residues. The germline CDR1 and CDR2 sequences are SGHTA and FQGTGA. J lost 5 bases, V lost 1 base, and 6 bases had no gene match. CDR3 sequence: CASSLMGQGATEAFF. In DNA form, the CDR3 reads TGTGCCAGCAGCTTAATGGGGCAGGGGGCGACTGAAGCTTTCTTT.

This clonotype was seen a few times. CDR3 sequence reads: CASSLERIDTQYF. The DNA of the CDR3 is TGTGCCAGCAGCTTAGAGCGTATAGATACGCAGTATTTT. The gene calls are TRBV7-2 and TRBJ2-3; D not certain. Trimming left V 1 base short and J 5 bases short, with 7 bases between. This CDR3 has 13 residues. CDR1 is SGHTA and CDR2 is FQGNSA in the germline V gene.

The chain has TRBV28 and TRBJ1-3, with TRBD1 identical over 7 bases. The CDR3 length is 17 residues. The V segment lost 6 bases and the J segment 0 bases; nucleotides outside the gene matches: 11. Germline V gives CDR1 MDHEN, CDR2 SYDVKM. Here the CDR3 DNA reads TGTGCCAGCAGAATCATTAGGGACAGCCCCTCTGGAAACACCATATATTTT. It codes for CASRIIRDSPSGNTIYF.

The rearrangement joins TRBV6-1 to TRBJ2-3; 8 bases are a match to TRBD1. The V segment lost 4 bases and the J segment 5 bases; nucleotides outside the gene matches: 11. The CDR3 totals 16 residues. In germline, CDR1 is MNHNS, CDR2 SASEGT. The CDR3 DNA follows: TGTGCCAGCAGTGCAGGACAGGGTCAAGTGGTAGATACGCAGTATTTT. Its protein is CASSAGQGQVVDTQYF.

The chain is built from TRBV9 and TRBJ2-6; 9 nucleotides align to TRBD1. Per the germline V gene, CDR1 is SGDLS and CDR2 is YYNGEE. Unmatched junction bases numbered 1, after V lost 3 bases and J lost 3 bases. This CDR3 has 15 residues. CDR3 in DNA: TGTGCCAGCAGCGGGACAGGGGTTGGGGCCAACGTCCTGACTTTC. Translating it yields CASSGTGVGANVLTF.

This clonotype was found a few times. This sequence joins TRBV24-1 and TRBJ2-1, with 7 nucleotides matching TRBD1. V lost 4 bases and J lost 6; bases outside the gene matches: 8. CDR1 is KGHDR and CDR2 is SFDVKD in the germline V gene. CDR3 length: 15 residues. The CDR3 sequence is CATSETGKALNEQFF. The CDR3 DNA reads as TGTGCCACCAGTGAGACAGGGAAGGCTCTCAATGAGCAGTTCTTC.

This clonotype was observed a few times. The CDR3 here is CSARHLATSGLNEQFF. The CDR3 bases are TGCAGTGCTCGACATCTAGCCACTAGCGGCCTCAATGAGCAGTTCTTC. The chain employs TRBV20-1 and TRBJ2-1; 8 positions agree with TRBD2. The CDR3 runs to 16 residues. Losses at the gene ends were 5 bases for V and 6 bases for J; bases not matched to a gene: 15. Germline lookup yields CDR1 DFQATT and CDR2 SNEGSKA (reference sequence).

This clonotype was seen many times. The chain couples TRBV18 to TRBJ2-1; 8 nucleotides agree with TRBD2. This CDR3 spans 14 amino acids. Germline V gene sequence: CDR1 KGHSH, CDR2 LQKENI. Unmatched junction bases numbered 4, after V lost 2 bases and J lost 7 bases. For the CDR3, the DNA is TGTGCCAGCTCACCATGGGGCGGGAGGAATGAGCAGTTCTTC. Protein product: CASSPWGGRNEQFF.

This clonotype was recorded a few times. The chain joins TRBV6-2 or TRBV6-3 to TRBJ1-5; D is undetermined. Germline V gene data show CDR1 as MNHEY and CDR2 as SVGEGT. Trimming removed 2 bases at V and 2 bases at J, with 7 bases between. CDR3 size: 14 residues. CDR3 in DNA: TGTGCCAGCAGTTACCTAGGAGGCAATCAGCCCCAGCATTTT. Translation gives CASSYLGGNQPQHF.